A single sample is the source of the 7 T cell receptor beta chains below, sequenced in a study of blood T cell repertoires in COVID-19. Only in-frame clones appear in the TCRdb table, and some are missing; sequencing was by immunoSEQ multiplex PCR. The sample contains around 99,000 clones, under 95% of which appear only once. Sequenced material: peripheral blood. These receptors were taken from a woman in her 30s with acute or convalescent COVID-19.

V gene TRBV7-8 combines with J gene TRBJ2-7, with D possibly matching TRBD1 (6 bases). V dropped 0 bases and J dropped 2 bases, with 11 bases sitting between them. The CDR3 is made up of 15 amino acids. Germline V gene lookup returns CDR1 SGHVS and CDR2 FQNEAQ. The CDR3 nucleotides are TGTGCCAGCAGCTTAGCTTTGGACAGAACCTACGAGCAGTACTTC. Protein: CASSLALDRTYEQYF. The variable domain in full, with the rest retrieved from reference TRBV7-8 and TRBJ2-7, is GAGVSQSPRYKVAKRGQDVALRCDPISGHVSLFWYQQALGQGPEFLTYFQNEAQLDKSGLPSDRFFAERPEGSVSTLKIQRTQQEDSAVYLCASSLALDRTYEQYFGPGTRLTVT.

The chain employs TRBV4-3 and TRBJ1-1; D is perhaps TRBD1 (6 bases). The CDR3 is 15 residues long. Trimming pared 8 bases from V and 2 bases from J, leaving 18 bases between. Germline V lookup: CDR1 LGHNA, CDR2 YSLEER. The chain's CDR3 is CASRRGGGINTEAFF. The DNA for the CDR3 is TGCGCCAGCCGCAGGGGCGGGGGTATTAACACTGAAGCTTTCTTT.

With regard to this clone: One junction end disagrees with the germline gene, perhaps due to a read error. The chain combines TRBV5-1 with TRBJ2-3; unclear D gene. The CDR3 extends over 15 amino acids. The germline V gene encodes CDR1 SGHRS and CDR2 YFSETQ. In DNA form, the CDR3 reads TGCGCCAGCAGATTGGGGTCAGGTAGCACAGATACGCAGTATTTT. Translated: CASRLGSGSTDTQYF.

The V gene is TRBV5-6, the J gene TRBJ2-7, with 9 bases lining up with TRBD2. The germline CDR1 and CDR2 sequences are SGHDT and YYEEEE. This CDR3 has 16 amino acids. Losses at the gene ends were 5 bases for V and 5 bases for J; bases not matched to a gene: 14. The DNA for the CDR3 is TGTGCCAGCAGGATTCATCCCGGGACTAGCTCGAACGAGCAGTACTTC. Protein product: CASRIHPGTSSNEQYF.

This sequence joins TRBV18 and TRBJ1-3, with TRBD1 as a possible D gene (5 bases). Trimming pared 3 bases from V and 3 bases from J, leaving 12 bases between. Per germline, CDR1 KGHSH and CDR2 LQKENI. There are 15 residues in the CDR3. CDR3 coding DNA: TGTGCCAGCTCACCTGGGAGGGGTGATGGAAACACCATATATTTT. Translation gives CASSPGRGDGNTIYF.

This chain links TRBV30 with TRBJ1-3; TRBD1 matches at 7 bases. The J segment lost 1 base and the V segment lost 8 bases, leaving 5 bases of the junction unmatched. Germline V gene sequence: CDR1 GTSNPN, CDR2 SVGIG (reference sequence). This CDR3 spans 13 amino acids. The CDR3 reads CAGMTGSGNTIYF. The CDR3, as DNA: TGTGCCGGGATGACAGGGTCTGGAAACACCATATATTTT.

This clone was detected once. The rearrangement joins TRBV11-2 to TRBJ1-1; D gene uncertain. Trimming left V 2 bases short and J 3 bases short, with 7 bases between. Per germline, CDR1 SGHAT and CDR2 FQNNGV. CDR3 length: 13 amino acids. The CDR3 bases are TGTGCCAGCAGCTTATTCTCGGACACTGAAGCTTTCTTT. This sequence encodes CASSLFSDTEAFF.